The entry below gives a single T cell receptor (beta chain) sequence along with its context. Its target is not known. This entry is derived from a study of response to subunit inactivated influenza vaccine. The study's findings and limits: It was the authors' suggestion that each seasonal influenza vaccination recruits few new T cells.

MiXCR was run by TCRdb on the RT-PCR reads, yielding one entry per CDR3 protein. The table lists around 520,000 distinct CDR3 sequences, about 12% of them singletons. CDR3 length: 16 amino acids. Trimming removed 3 bases at V and 7 bases at J, with 19 bases between. CDR1 is SNHLY, CDR2 FYNNEI, per germline. The chain uses TRBV2 and TRBJ1-5; D unresolved. This sample comprised PBMCs from blood, obtained on the day of vaccination. This receptor was obtained from a man in his forties or fifties who received an inactivated influenza vaccine. This CDR3 reads CASSDGWAGVGQPQHF. DNA for the CDR3: TGTGCCAGCAGTGATGGGTGGGCGGGAGTAGGACAGCCCCAGCATTTT.